Listed below are T cell receptor beta chains from one sample, sequenced in a study of OX40 agonist ivuxolimab in advanced cancers. Measured with immunoSEQ multiplex PCR; TCRdb has only the in-frame clones, and not every one. The sample includes 40,000 to 50,000 clones, about 89% of them seen just once. Sequencing used CD4+ or CD8+ T cells sorted from blood, obtained in a trial of the OX40 agonist ivuxolimab. These receptors were taken from an adult with an advanced solid tumor such as melanoma, head and neck, liver or kidney cancer. Each CDR3 is given with its conserved first and last residue. Each record gives: V gene, J gene, CDR3 protein.

V gene: TRBV19; J gene: TRBJ1-5; CDR3 protein: CASSIMGGNQPQHF
V gene: TRBV27; J gene: TRBJ1-5; CDR3 protein: CASSLGGGVQPQHF
V gene: TRBV28; J gene: TRBJ2-2; CDR3 protein: CATGGTGELFF
V gene: TRBV7-9; J gene: TRBJ2-7; CDR3 protein: CASSFTSGGPTYEQYF
V gene: TRBV30; J gene: TRBJ2-7; CDR3 protein: CAWSYTGVGEQYF
V gene: TRBV19; J gene: TRBJ2-7; CDR3 protein: CASSIDPGTGGFEQYF
V gene: TRBV6-6; J gene: TRBJ1-1; CDR3 protein: CASRPWGQRNTEAFF
V gene: TRBV4-1; J gene: TRBJ2-1; CDR3 protein: CASSQDLTGVEQFF
V gene: TRBV6-6; J gene: TRBJ2-7; CDR3 protein: CASSPVQGAHEQYF
V gene: TRBV6-5; J gene: TRBJ2-1; CDR3 protein: CASSLDIYNEQFF
V gene: TRBV6-6; J gene: TRBJ1-4; CDR3 protein: CASSREGADNEKLFF
V gene: TRBV6-4; J gene: TRBJ1-1; CDR3 protein: CASNSDAEAFF
V gene: TRBV9; J gene: TRBJ2-3; CDR3 protein: CASSAGSGVADTQYF
V gene: TRBV5-6; J gene: TRBJ1-6; CDR3 protein: CASSYAGGGSPLHF
V gene: TRBV5-4; J gene: TRBJ2-5; CDR3 protein: CASSTGQSQYF
V gene: TRBV7-2; J gene: TRBJ2-7; CDR3 protein: CASGSGSYEQYF
V gene: TRBV4-1; J gene: TRBJ2-7; CDR3 protein: CANSQEQGLEQYF
V gene: TRBV28; J gene: TRBJ1-1; CDR3 protein: CASSLFGGGSTEAFF
V gene: TRBV6-6; J gene: TRBJ2-7; CDR3 protein: CASRPTSGFNYEQYF
V gene: TRBV9; J gene: TRBJ2-5; CDR3 protein: CASSVELGAGETQYF
V gene: TRBV4-1; J gene: TRBJ1-1; CDR3 protein: CASSQDPQGMNTEAFF
V gene: TRBV27; J gene: TRBJ2-1; CDR3 protein: CASSLWASGSYEQFF
V gene: TRBV9; J gene: TRBJ1-1; CDR3 protein: CASILRGDGGTEAFF
V gene: TRBV6-1; J gene: TRBJ2-1; CDR3 protein: CASPGGDEQFF
V gene: TRBV13; J gene: TRBJ2-2; CDR3 protein: CASTDELAGGNTGELFF
V gene: TRBV27; J gene: TRBJ2-1; CDR3 protein: CASSLGRVWSYNEQFF
V gene: TRBV5-5; J gene: TRBJ2-7; CDR3 protein: CASSLGRDEQYF
V gene: TRBV5-6; J gene: TRBJ2-1; CDR3 protein: CASSAGQAFSYNEQFF
V gene: TRBV9; J gene: TRBJ2-5; CDR3 protein: CASSVEGAQETQYF
V gene: TRBV18; J gene: TRBJ2-1; CDR3 protein: CASSPSFSGGGAYNEQFF
V gene: TRBV5-6; J gene: TRBJ1-2; CDR3 protein: CASSLHGGNSYGYTF
V gene: TRBV7-9; J gene: TRBJ1-5; CDR3 protein: CASSLVNQPQHF